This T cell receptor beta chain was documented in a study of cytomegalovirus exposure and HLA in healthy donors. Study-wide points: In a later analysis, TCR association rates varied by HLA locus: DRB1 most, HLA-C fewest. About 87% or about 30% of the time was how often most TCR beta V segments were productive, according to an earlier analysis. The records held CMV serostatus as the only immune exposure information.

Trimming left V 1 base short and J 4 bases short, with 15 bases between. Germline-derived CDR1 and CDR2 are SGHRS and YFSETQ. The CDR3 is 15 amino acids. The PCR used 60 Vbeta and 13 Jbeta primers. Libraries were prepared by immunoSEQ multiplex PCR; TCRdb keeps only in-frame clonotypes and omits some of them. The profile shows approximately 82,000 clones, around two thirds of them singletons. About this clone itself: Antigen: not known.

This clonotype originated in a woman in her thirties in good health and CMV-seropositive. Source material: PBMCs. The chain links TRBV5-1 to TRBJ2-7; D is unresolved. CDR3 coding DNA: TGCGCCAGCAGCTTGTTAGGATTATTGGAGTACGAGCAGTACTTC. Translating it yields CASSLLGLLEYEQYF.